This T cell receptor (beta chain) was sequenced for a study of cytomegalovirus exposure and HLA in healthy donors. About the research overall: The 120 or so validation repertoires used a platform that matched the one used for the approximately 670 first-cohort repertoires, as a later analysis reported. Points from the study as a whole: In a later analysis, first-cohort TCR clusters were found to tend to co-occur in the 120 or so validation repertoires. In vitro, a few CMV-associated chains proved specific for CMV antigens.

The CDR3 covers 15 residues. CDR1 GTSNPN and CDR2 SVGIG come from the germline V gene (reference sequence). The germline V and J ends were trimmed by 2 bases and 7 bases, with 20 bases remaining between them. A single count supports this clone. Its antigen is as yet unknown. Here immunoSEQ multiplex PCR was the method, and the copy in TCRdb shows in-frame clones only, minus some. Of some 270,000 clones in the sample, approximately 83% are singletons; the top ten hold around 1%. Material for sequencing was PBMCs. The chain has TRBV30 and TRBJ1-1, with a weak D call TRBD1 (5 bases). This clonotype was sampled from a woman in her late teens or twenties in good health and CMV-seronegative. The CDR3 DNA is TGTGCCTGGAGTCCCCTAAGGGTAACAGGTGATGAAGCTTTCTTT. Encoded protein: CAWSPLRVTGDEAFF. Full variable domain (rest looked up from reference TRBV30 and TRBJ1-1): SQTIHQWPATLVQPVGSPLSLECTVEGTSNPNLYWYRQAAGRGLQLLFYSVGIGQISSEVPQNLSASRPQDRQFILSSKKLLLSDSGFYLCAWSPLRVTGDEAFFGQGTRLTVV.